The text below deals with one T cell receptor beta chain. The antigen is unknown. Busulfan-fludarabine conditioning, marrow transplant, and cyclophosphamide on days +3 and +4 were administered. Profiling relied on immunoSEQ multiplex PCR, and the TCRdb table lists in-frame clones only, not all of them. Altogether approximately 4,700 clones are present, about 79% being singletons, with the ten largest covering about a third. This sample was taken from a study of T cells after posttransplantation cyclophosphamide. Study-wide results and limits: Donor CD8+ memory clones often dominated recipient blood repertoires at later times. Recipient CMV seropositivity and CMV reactivation strongly tracked TRB clonality. Skin or GI-infiltrating T cells shared few TRB sequences with blood.

The clonotype was recovered from a male patient aged 40-55 years who received an allogeneic stem cell transplant from a related donor, was CMV-positive, and had acute and chronic GVHD. The graft donor may be the source of some T cells. This specimen consisted of PBMCs, obtained after allogeneic stem cell transplant with posttransplant cyclophosphamide.

The CDR3 reads CATSTGTGIYEQYF. The CDR3, as DNA: TGTGCCACTAGCACCGGGACAGGGATCTACGAGCAGTACTTC. The chain is built from TRBV27 and TRBJ2-7, with 9 bases fitting TRBD1. This CDR3 contains 14 residues. Trimming took 10 bases from V and 3 from J; bases not matched to a gene: 10. Germline CDR1 reads MNHEY; CDR2 reads SMNVEV (reference sequence).